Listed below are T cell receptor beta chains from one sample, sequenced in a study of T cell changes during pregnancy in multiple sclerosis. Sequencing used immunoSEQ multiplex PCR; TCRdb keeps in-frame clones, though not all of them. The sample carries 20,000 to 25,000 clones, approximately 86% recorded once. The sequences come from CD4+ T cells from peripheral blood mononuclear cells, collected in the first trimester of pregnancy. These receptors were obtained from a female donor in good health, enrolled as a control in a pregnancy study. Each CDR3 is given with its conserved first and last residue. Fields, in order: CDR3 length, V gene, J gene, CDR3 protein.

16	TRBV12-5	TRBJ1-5	CASGFLRGDGNQPQHF
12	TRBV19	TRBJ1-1	CAGRSGQGEAFF
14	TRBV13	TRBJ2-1	CASSPYRQGAEQFF
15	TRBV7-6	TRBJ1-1	CASSSQGAENTEAFF
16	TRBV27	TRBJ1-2	CASSLASGSLNYGYTF
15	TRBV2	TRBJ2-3	CASTGAGTSTDTQYF
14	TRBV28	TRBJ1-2	CASGGTGGDYGYTF
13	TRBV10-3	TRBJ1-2	CAIRQGMEDGYTF
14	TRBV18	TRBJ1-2	CASSGSQGDYGYTF
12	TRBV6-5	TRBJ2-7	CASSLSGYEQYF
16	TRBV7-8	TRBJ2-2	CASSLEAGGNTGELFF
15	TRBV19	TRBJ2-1	CASTPGTSGRNEQFF
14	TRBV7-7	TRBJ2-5	CASSLTGVGETQYF
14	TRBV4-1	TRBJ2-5	CASSQGWEYETQYF
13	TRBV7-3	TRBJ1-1	CASSLTLSTEAFF
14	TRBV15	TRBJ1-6	CATTQGARNSPLHF
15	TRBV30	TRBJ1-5	CAWSYTGSGNQPQHF
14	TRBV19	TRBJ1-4	CASSNDRTNEKLFF
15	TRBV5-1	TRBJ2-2	CASRRATGSDGELFF
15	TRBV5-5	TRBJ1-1	CASTLGASGHTEAFF
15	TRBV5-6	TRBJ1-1	CASSFTGGMNTEAFF
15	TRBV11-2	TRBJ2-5	CASSLVGGMGETQYF
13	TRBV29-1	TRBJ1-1	CSVGSAGNTEAFF
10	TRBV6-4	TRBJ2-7	CASSRQGQYF
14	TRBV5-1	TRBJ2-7	CASSPDPGTDRGDF
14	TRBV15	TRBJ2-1	CATSSDRGRNEQFF
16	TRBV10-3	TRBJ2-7	CAIRSASGRSSYEQYF
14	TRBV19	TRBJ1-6	CASRPGTGRSPLHF
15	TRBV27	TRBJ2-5	CASSSQGASGETQYF
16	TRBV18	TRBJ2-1	CASSPQLAGGANEQFF
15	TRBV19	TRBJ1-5	CASSIGTGGAQPQHF
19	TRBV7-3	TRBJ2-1	CASSLIQGVQAKIDNEQFF
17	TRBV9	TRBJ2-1	CASSDPPGTSSYNEQFF
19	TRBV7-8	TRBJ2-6	CASSSRTGGALSGANVLTF
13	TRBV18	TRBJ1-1	CASSRGQGAEAFF
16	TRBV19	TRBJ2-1	CASSIRLAGFYNEQFF
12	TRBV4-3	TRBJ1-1	CASSPPGGGAFF
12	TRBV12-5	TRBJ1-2	CASAKDRHGYTF
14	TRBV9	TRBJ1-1	CASSVEGAGGEAFF
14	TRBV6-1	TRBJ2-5	CASRGASGSETQYF
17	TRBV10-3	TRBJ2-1	CAISESGLAGGPNEQFF
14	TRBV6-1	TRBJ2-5	CASSGGLVQETQYF
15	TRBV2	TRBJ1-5	CASSVGGLNNQPQHF
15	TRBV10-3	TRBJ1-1	CAISDRGDLNTEAFF
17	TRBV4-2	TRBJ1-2	CASSQDNRGGFNYGYTF
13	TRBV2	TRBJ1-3	CASRSFLGNTIYF
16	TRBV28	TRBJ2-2	CASSSSGTARTGELFF
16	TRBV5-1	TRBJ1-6	CASSFASEAANSPLHF
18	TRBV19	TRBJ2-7	CASSMGGAPSGSPYEQYF
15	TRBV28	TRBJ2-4	CASSTSGLAKNIQYF
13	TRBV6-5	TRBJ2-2	CASSSGSTGELFF
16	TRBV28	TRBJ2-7	CASSLSSPTGSYEQYF
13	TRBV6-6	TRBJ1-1	CAGTGKGGTEAFF
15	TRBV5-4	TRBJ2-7	CASSHDGTPSDEQYF
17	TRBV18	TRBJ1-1	CASSPKVGGASGTEAFF
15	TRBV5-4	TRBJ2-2	CASSPRTGNTGELFF
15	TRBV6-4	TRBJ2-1	CASSDGGGGFDEQFF
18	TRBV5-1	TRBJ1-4	CASSPDLQGIGANEKLFF
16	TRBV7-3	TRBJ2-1	CASSRNGGNLYNEQFF
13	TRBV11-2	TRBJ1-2	CASRLTGSGGYTF